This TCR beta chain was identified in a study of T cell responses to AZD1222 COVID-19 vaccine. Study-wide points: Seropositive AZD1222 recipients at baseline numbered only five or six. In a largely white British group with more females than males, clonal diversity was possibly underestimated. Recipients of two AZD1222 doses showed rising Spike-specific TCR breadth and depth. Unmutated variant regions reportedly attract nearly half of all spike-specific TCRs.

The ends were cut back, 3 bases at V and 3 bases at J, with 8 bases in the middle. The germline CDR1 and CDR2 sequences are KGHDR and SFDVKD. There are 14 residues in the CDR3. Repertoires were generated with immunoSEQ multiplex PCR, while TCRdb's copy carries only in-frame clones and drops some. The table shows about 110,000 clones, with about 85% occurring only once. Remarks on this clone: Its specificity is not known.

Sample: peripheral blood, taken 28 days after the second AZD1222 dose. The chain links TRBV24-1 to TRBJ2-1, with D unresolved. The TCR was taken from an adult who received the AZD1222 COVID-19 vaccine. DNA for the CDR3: TGTGCCACCAGTGATCCAGGATTCTACAATGAGCAGTTCTTC. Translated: CATSDPGFYNEQFF.